The next 11 T cell receptor beta chains were all read from a single sample in a study of identical twins. TCRdb passed the 5' RACE reads through MiXCR, listing each CDR3 protein once. Of 200,000 to 300,000 distinct CDR3 sequences listed, approximately 12% are singletons. This same sample was also taken into another study, of yellow fever vaccine responses in identical twins.

Sequencing used memory (CD45RO+) T cells sorted from blood. The receptors come from a woman aged 18-29 years in good health.

CDR3 amino acids: CSARGGTGSSGRWQETQYF. CDR3 in DNA: TGCAGTGCTCGAGGGGGGACAGGGAGTAGCGGGAGGTGGCAAGAGACCCAGTACTTC. The chain has TRBV20-1 and TRBJ2-5, with a possible D match to TRBD2 (10 bases). Trimming took off 5 bases at V and 2 bases at J, with 30 bases between the two ends. The CDR3 covers 19 residues. Germline lookup yields CDR1 DFQATT and CDR2 SNEGSKA (reference sequence).

A few counts support this clonotype. The gene calls are TRBV20-1 and TRBJ2-1; no firm D call. V lost 0 bases, J lost 0 bases, and 12 bases lay in between. There are 16 residues in the CDR3. Germline V CDR1 and CDR2: DFQATT, SNEGSKA (reference sequence). CDR3 in DNA: TGCAGTGCTAGAGACTTGAGATCAATCTCCTACAATGAGCAGTTCTTC. This encodes CSARDLRSISYNEQFF.

This clonotype occurred a few times. The V gene is TRBV7-8, the J gene TRBJ2-7; 7 nucleotides line up with TRBD1. This CDR3 contains 15 residues. CDR1 is SGHVS and CDR2 is FQNEAQ in the germline V gene. J lost 2 bases, V lost 4 bases, and 8 bases had no gene match. CDR3 loop: CASSSETGSAYEQYF. CDR3 DNA: TGTGCCAGCAGCTCAGAGACAGGGTCTGCCTACGAGCAGTACTTC.

This clonotype was observed a handful of times. This chain connects TRBV7-2 to TRBJ2-3, with D maybe TRBD2 (7 bases). Trimming shortened V by 6 bases and J by 2 bases, and 15 bases separated the two germline ends. Germline-derived CDR1 and CDR2 are SGHTA and FQGNSA. The CDR3 has 15 residues. CDR3 amino acids: CASSSAGAYTDTQYF. The CDR3 bases are TGTGCCAGCAGTTCTGCGGGGGCCTACACAGATACGCAGTATTTT.

The chain joins TRBV7-9 to TRBJ2-2, with 9 positions matching TRBD2. Trimming cost V 5 bases and J 0 bases; bases outside gene matches: 7. The CDR3 is 17 residues long. Germline V lookup: CDR1 SEHNR, CDR2 FQNEAQ (reference sequence). CDR3: CASSTTSGEANTGELFF. CDR3 sequence (DNA): TGTGCCAGCAGCACGACTAGCGGAGAAGCGAACACCGGGGAGCTGTTTTTT. Variable domain in full (rest from reference TRBV7-9 and TRBJ2-2): DTGVSQNPRHKITKRGQNVTFRCDPISEHNRLYWYRQTLGQGPEFLTYFQNEAQLEKSRLLSDRFSAERPKGSFSTLEIQRTEQGDSAMYLCASSTTSGEANTGELFFGEGSRLTVL.

This clonotype was seen a few times. The rearrangement uses TRBV19 and TRBJ2-1, with D tentatively TRBD2 (6 bases). The CDR3 totals 15 residues. Trimming left V 0 bases short and J 6 bases short, with 12 bases between. The germline gives CDR1 LNHDA, CDR2 SQIVND (reference sequence). Here the CDR3 DNA reads TGTGCCAGTAGTATAGAGGAGGGGTCGTCCAATGAGCAGTTCTTC. It translates to CASSIEEGSSNEQFF.

This clonotype occurred a few times. The gene calls are TRBV12-3 or TRBV12-4 and TRBJ2-5; D may be TRBD1 (5 bases). The CDR3 runs 14 residues. Trimming took off 6 bases at V and 4 bases at J, with 15 bases between the two ends. The CDR3 nucleotides are TGTGCCAGCAGGTCGGCCCAAAGGGGAGAGACCCAGTACTTC. Its translation is CASRSAQRGETQYF.

This clonotype appeared a few times. CDR3 DNA: TGCAGTGCGGATACAGGGTTCTCCTACAATGAGCAGTTCTTC. Translated, it gives CSADTGFSYNEQFF. The genes are TRBV20-1 and TRBJ2-1; the D gene is possibly TRBD1 (6 bases). From germline, CDR1 is DFQATT and CDR2 SNEGSKA (reference sequence). The germline V and J ends were trimmed by 6 bases and 0 bases, with 12 bases remaining between them. The CDR3 has 14 residues.

In this sample, this clonotype turned up many times. The chain is built from TRBV5-1 and TRBJ1-2; D possibly corresponds to TRBD1 (6 bases). Germline CDR1 is SGHRS and CDR2 is YFSETQ. This CDR3 contains 14 residues. With 4 bases removed from V and 2 bases from J, the gap between germline ends came to 12 bases. The CDR3 DNA follows: TGCGCCAGCAGCAGTACCGGGACAAACTATGGCTACACCTTC. Translation gives CASSSTGTNYGYTF.

The chain carries TRBV28 and TRBJ2-7; possibly TRBD2 for D (6 bases). The CDR3 loop spans 12 amino acids. In germline, CDR1 is MDHEN, CDR2 SYDVKM. V lost 3 bases and J 7 bases, leaving 10 bases between the germline ends. The CDR3 DNA reads TGTGCCAGCAGTTTGTTAGGGAGGGAGCAGTACTTC. It translates to CASSLLGREQYF.

This chain links TRBV20-1 with TRBJ2-3, with 11 bases identical to TRBD2. V dropped 6 bases and J dropped 2; count of bases not matched to a gene: 10. CDR1 and CDR2 from the germline V gene are DFQATT and SNEGSKA (reference sequence). The CDR3 is 16 residues long. As DNA, the CDR3 is TGCAGTGCCCCTAATCTAGCGGGGGGACACACAGATACGCAGTATTTT. It yields the protein CSAPNLAGGHTDTQYF.